Below, 31 T cell receptor beta chains from the same sample are listed, as sequenced in a study of glioma-infiltrating T cells. The iRepertoire nested amplicon-rescue multiplex PCR amplified TCR alpha and beta CDR3s from RNA. TCRdb called the multiplex PCR reads again in MiXCR, with one record for every CDR3 protein. The sample records around 170,000 distinct CDR3 sequences, roughly two fifths being singletons. The sequencing sample was made of glioma tissue, nonneoplastic brain tissue, or PBMCs (not recorded which). The source is a human donor with low-grade glioma or glioblastoma, undergoing nonglioma brain surgery, or in good health (not recorded which).

Concerning this clonotype itself: This may be a read error, as it is one base from a much larger clone. V is TRBV5-1 and J is TRBJ1-1; possible D gene TRBD1, 5 bases. Per germline, CDR1 SGHRS and CDR2 YFSETQ. CDR3 length equals 15 residues. This chain's CDR3 is CAGSAGDARNTEAFF. DNA of the CDR3: TGCGCCGGCAGCGCCGGGGACGCCCGGAACACTGAAGCTTTCTTT. The whole variable domain, filled in from reference TRBV5-1 and TRBJ1-1, reads KAGVTQTPRYLIKTRGQQVTLSCSPISGHRSVSWYQQTPGQGLQFLFEYFSETQRNKGNFPGRFSGRQFSNSRSEMNVSTLELGDSALYLCAGSAGDARNTEAFFGQGTRLTVV.

The sample holds many counts of this clonotype. A far more abundant clone sits one base away, making this likely a read error. V is TRBV20-1 and J is TRBJ2-3; D not certain. Trimming took off 7 bases at V and 5 bases at J, with 1 base between the two ends. The CDR3 length is 8 residues. Looked up from germline, CDR1 is DFQATT and CDR2 is SNEGSKA (reference sequence). In nucleotides, the CDR3 is TGCAGTGAAGATACGCAGTATTTT. Amino acid sequence: CSEDTQYF.

About this clonotype itself: Just one base apart from a much larger clone, this may be a read error. No conserved phenylalanine or tryptophan ends this CDR3, so it is likely a read error. V gene TRBV28 combines with J gene TRBJ1-2; 7 nucleotides align to TRBD1. With V trimmed by 5 bases and J by 1 base, 4 bases remained unmatched. Per the germline V gene, CDR1 is MDHEN and CDR2 is SYDVKM. This CDR3 spans 14 amino acids. The CDR3 spells CASSGTAFNYGYTL. The CDR3 nucleotides read TGTGCCAGCAGTGGGACAGCCTTTAACTATGGCTACACCTTA.

This clonotype was picked up a small number of times. CDR3 sequence: CATSALTLSYYNEQFF. The DNA for the CDR3 is TGTGCCACCAGTGCCCTGACGTTAAGCTACTACAATGAGCAGTTCTTC. The V and J genes are TRBV24-1 and TRBJ2-1; no definite D call. This CDR3 is built from 16 residues. Deletions cut 5 bases from V and 3 bases from J, with 16 bases between. Germline CDR1 reads KGHDR; CDR2 reads SFDVKD.

For this clonotype: This clone may be a read error of a much larger clone one base away. The CDR3 spells CACSSTRNEQSF. The CDR3 DNA follows: TGTGCCTGCAGCTCAACCAGGAATGAGCAGTCCTTC. The gene calls are TRBV7-2 and TRBJ2-1; no firm D call. Looked up from germline, CDR1 is SGHTA and CDR2 is FQGNSA. The CDR3 extends over 12 amino acids.

This clonotype was recorded a few times. CDR3 amino acids: CASIGAGRDTQYF. CDR3 nucleotide sequence: TGTGCCAGCATTGGGGCAGGCCGAGATACGCAGTATTTT. The genes are TRBV12-3 or TRBV12-4 and TRBJ2-3, with a tentative D call TRBD1 (5 bases). Trimming removed 7 bases from V and 5 bases from J, with 13 bases in between. There are 13 residues in the CDR3.

This clonotype has a single count. A read error is possible here, since a much larger clone lies one base away. The chain employs TRBV6-5 and TRBJ1-5; D may be TRBD1 (5 bases). CDR3 length equals 15 residues. Germline V gene sequence: CDR1 MNHEY, CDR2 SVGAGI. The CDR3 nucleotides are TGCGCCAGCAGTGAAGTGACAGTGAGCAATCAGCCCCAGCATTTT. It codes for CASSEVTVSNQPQHF.

This clonotype was picked up a small number of times. The chain combines TRBV5-1 with TRBJ2-3; 8 nucleotides match TRBD2. The V and J ends lost 1 base and 4 bases, in that order; junction bases with no gene match: 8. This CDR3 contains 16 residues. Germline CDR1 is SGHRS and CDR2 is YFSETQ. CDR3 loop: CASSLWLAGGADTQYF. In DNA, the CDR3 is TGCGCCAGCAGCTTGTGGCTAGCGGGCGGTGCAGATACGCAGTATTTT.

This clonotype has at least ten counts. Here the CDR3 DNA reads TGTGCCAGCTCACTCCGCAGCGGAACTGAAGCTTTCTTT. As protein: CASSLRSGTEAFF. V and J are TRBV18 and TRBJ1-1, with no clear D. From germline, CDR1 is KGHSH and CDR2 LQKENI. The V end lost 4 bases, the J end lost 5 bases, and 11 bases lay between the germline ends. This CDR3 contains 13 residues.

This clonotype was recorded once. The CDR3 is CATTILTGYQQYF. The CDR3 DNA is TGTGCCACTACAATTCTGACAGGGTACCAGCAGTACTTC. J is TRBJ2-7 and V is TRBV28; 7 bases agree with TRBD1. In germline, CDR1 is MDHEN, CDR2 SYDVKM. This CDR3 is built from 13 residues. J lost 8 bases, V lost 10 bases, and 14 bases had no gene match.

This clonotype was found a few times. V usage is TRBV18 and J usage is TRBJ2-5; a possible D gene is TRBD1 (5 bases). The CDR3 length is 14 residues. Per the germline V gene, CDR1 is KGHSH and CDR2 is LQKENI. Trimming took 3 bases from V and 5 from J, leaving 13 bases between them. In DNA form, the CDR3 reads TGTGCCAGCTCACCGAGTGGGGCGGAGGAGACCCAGTACTTC. This gives the protein CASSPSGAEETQYF.

Points on this clonotype: Since a much larger clone is just one base distant, this may be a read error. This chain links TRBV18 with TRBJ1-1; the D is unclear. The CDR3 loop spans 14 amino acids. Germline V gene data show CDR1 as KGHSH and CDR2 as LQKENI. As DNA, the CDR3 is TGTGCCAGCTCGACCGGACTGGGGAACACTGAAGCTATCTTT. This sequence encodes CASSTGLGNTEAIF.

This clonotype was detected ten times or more. V and J are TRBV28 and TRBJ2-5, with TRBD1 as a possible D gene (5 bases). CDR3 length: 14 amino acids. V was clipped by 10 bases and J by 3 bases, with 18 bases between them. Germline V gives CDR1 MDHEN, CDR2 SYDVKM. The CDR3 loop reads CATRTPFRKETQYF. CDR3 nucleotides: TGTGCCACCCGGACACCCTTTAGGAAAGAGACCCAGTACTTC.

This clonotype was counted at least ten times. The V gene is TRBV7-8, the J gene TRBJ2-5; D unclear. Trimming pared 1 base from V and 2 bases from J, leaving 8 bases between. The CDR3 extends over 14 amino acids. Germline V gene lookup returns CDR1 SGHVS and CDR2 FQNEAQ. The CDR3 DNA reads as TGTGCCAGCAGCTTAGGCCGGCTACAAGAGACCCAGTACTTC. Protein sequence: CASSLGRLQETQYF. Supplemented by reference TRBV7-8 and TRBJ2-5, the full variable domain reads GAGVSQSPRYKVAKRGQDVALRCDPISGHVSLFWYQQALGQGPEFLTYFQNEAQLDKSGLPSDRFFAERPEGSVSTLKIQRTQQEDSAVYLCASSLGRLQETQYFGPGTRLLVL.

This clonotype was seen at least ten times. The J gene is TRBJ2-1, the V gene TRBV20-1; 9 bases are a match to TRBD2. Germline CDR1 reads DFQATT; CDR2 reads SNEGSKA (reference sequence). The CDR3 is made up of 15 amino acids. With 1 base clipped from V and 3 bases from J, the junction kept 4 bases outside the gene matches. The CDR3 protein is CSARVLAGSYNEQFF. The DNA for the CDR3 is TGCAGTGCTAGAGTCCTAGCGGGAAGCTACAATGAGCAGTTCTTC.

This clonotype was found many times. The chain couples TRBV28 to TRBJ2-5; D is possibly TRBD2 (5 bases). V was clipped by 11 bases and J by 4 bases, with 17 bases between them. Germline V CDR1 and CDR2: MDHEN, SYDVKM. This CDR3 has 13 amino acids. CDR3 in amino acids: CAASGGGPETQYF. DNA of the CDR3: TGTGCCGCAAGCGGTGGTGGACCAGAGACCCAGTACTTC.

A remark on this clonotype: This may be a read error, as it is one base from a much larger clone. The rearrangement links TRBV20-1 to TRBJ2-7, with TRBD2 identical over 7 bases. V shed 4 bases, J shed 4 bases, and the junction held 13 bases outside the gene matches. This CDR3 spans 15 amino acids. The germline gives CDR1 DFQATT, CDR2 SNEGSKA (reference sequence). The CDR3 DNA is TGCAGTGCTATTTCGGTAATCAGCGGGAAGTACGAGCAGTACTTC. It codes for CSAISVISGKYEQYF.

This clonotype was detected ten times or more. This chain joins TRBV27 and TRBJ2-7; D may be TRBD1 (6 bases). The CDR3 has 15 amino acids. Trimming pared 5 bases from V and 2 bases from J, leaving 16 bases between. CDR1 MNHEY and CDR2 SMNVEV come from the germline V gene (reference sequence). The CDR3 coding sequence is TGTGCCAGCAGTCCAAGGACAGTTACCCCCTACGAGCAGTACTTC. Encoded protein: CASSPRTVTPYEQYF.

This clonotype appeared many times. The chain is built from TRBV18 and TRBJ1-5; D unresolved. Trimming shortened V by 4 bases and J by 5 bases, and 9 bases separated the two germline ends. The CDR3 loop spans 13 amino acids. In germline, CDR1 is KGHSH, CDR2 LQKENI. CDR3 nucleotide sequence: TGTGCCAGCTCACGGAGCGACGATCAGCCCCAGCATTTT. Translated, it gives CASSRSDDQPQHF.

In regard to this clonotype: A read error may explain this, as a much larger clone is one base away. The gene calls are TRBV20-1 and TRBJ2-1; D is ambiguous. The CDR3 has 15 amino acids. V lost 3 bases and J 3 bases, leaving 15 bases between the germline ends. Looked up from germline, CDR1 is DFQATT and CDR2 is SNEGSKA (reference sequence). The DNA for the CDR3 is TGCAGTGCTAGGTTAAGTTACAGCTGCTACAATGAGCAGTTCTTC. It yields the protein CSARLSYSCYNEQFF.

V and J are TRBV14 and TRBJ1-2; D not certain. The CDR3 loop spans 13 amino acids. V was shortened by 4 bases and J by 12 bases, with 18 bases between the two germline ends. Germline V gene data show CDR1 as SGHDN and CDR2 as FVKESK. CDR3 in amino acids: CASSPRRGSGHTF. The DNA for the CDR3 is TGTGCCAGCAGCCCCCGTAGAGGGAGCGGCCACACCTTC.

This clonotype has a count of ten or more. The V gene is TRBV2, the J gene TRBJ1-5; D possibly corresponds to TRBD1 (5 bases). This CDR3 spans 14 amino acids. Looked up from germline, CDR1 is SNHLY and CDR2 is FYNNEI. V was shortened by 2 bases and J by 7 bases, with 12 bases between the two germline ends. The CDR3: CASSERGLGQPQHF. The CDR3 nucleotides are TGTGCCAGCAGTGAAAGGGGCCTAGGGCAGCCCCAGCATTTT.

In regard to this clonotype: A much more abundant neighbour one base away suggests this may be a read error. This chain links TRBV7-9 with TRBJ2-7; 8 bases are shared with TRBD1. The length of the CDR3 is 13 residues. Germline CDR1 SEHNR, CDR2 FQNEAQ (reference sequence). V dropped 5 bases and J dropped 9; count of bases not matched to a gene: 9. CDR3 sequence: CASSQWTGRAQYF. The DNA for the CDR3 is TGTGCCAGCAGCCAGTGGACAGGGCGAGCGCAGTACTTC. The whole variable domain, remainder taken from reference TRBV7-9 and TRBJ2-7, is DTGVSQNPRHKITKRGQNVTFRCDPISEHNRLYWYRQTLGQGPEFLTYFQNEAQLEKSRLLSDRFSAERPKGSFSTLEIQRTEQGDSAMYLCASSQWTGRAQYFGPGTRLTVT.

This clonotype has only a few counts. The chain employs TRBV3-1 and TRBJ2-3; D remains unclear. Germline V gene sequence: CDR1 LGHDT, CDR2 YNNKEL (reference sequence). CDR3 size: 18 residues. V shed 1 base and J shed 6 bases, with 23 bases lying between them. The CDR3 here is CASSQGEGAIEEWDTQYF. CDR3 bases: TGTGCCAGCAGCCAAGGGGAAGGCGCTATCGAAGAATGGGATACGCAGTATTTT.

A note on this clonotype: The CDR3 carries no conserved terminal phenylalanine or tryptophan, so it likely arises from a read error. The V call is TRBV27, the J call TRBJ1-1, with D maybe TRBD1 (5 bases). The CDR3 contains 15 residues. V was cut by 3 bases and J by 4 bases, with 15 bases left in between. The germline V gene encodes CDR1 MNHEY and CDR2 SMNVEV (reference sequence). The CDR3, as DNA: TGTGCCAGCAGTTTCGGAAGGGGCACTATCACTGAAGCTTTCCTT. Its protein product is CASSFGRGTITEAFL.

With respect to this clonotype: The junction differs from germline at one of its ends, possibly a read error. This chain joins TRBV18 and TRBJ1-1; D gene ambiguous. CDR3 length: 13 amino acids. CDR1 and CDR2 (germline): KGHSH, LQKENI. CDR3: CASSPVVDTEGFF. The DNA for the CDR3 is TGTGCCAGCTCACCTGTGGTTGACACTGAAGGTTTCTTT.

To note about this clonotype: This clone may be a read error of a much larger clone one base away. The rearrangement joins TRBV27 to TRBJ2-1; 8 positions match TRBD2. The CDR3 is 14 residues long. Germline CDR1 is MNHEY and CDR2 is SMNVEV (reference sequence). The CDR3 nucleotides read TGTGCCAGCAGCCAAGTTCGGGGGGGCAATAAGCAGTTCTTC. The encoded protein is CASSQVRGGNKQFF.

This clonotype was recorded many times. The rearrangement joins TRBV28 to TRBJ1-4; a possible D gene is TRBD1 (5 bases). The germline V gene has CDR1 MDHEN and CDR2 SYDVKM. Between the trimmed V and J ends, which lost 6 bases and 0 bases, there was a span of 14 bases. This CDR3 contains 16 residues. The CDR3 sequence: CASSLTESATNEKLFF. The CDR3 DNA reads as TGTGCCAGCAGCTTGACAGAGAGTGCAACTAATGAAAAACTGTTTTTT.

This clonotype was found a few times. The chain uses TRBV28 and TRBJ2-1; TRBD1 aligns across 9 bases. V shed 6 bases and J 9 bases; nucleotides not matched to a gene: 12. CDR1 MDHEN and CDR2 SYDVKM come from the germline V gene. The CDR3 covers 15 residues. DNA of the CDR3: TGTGCCAGCAGGCCGGGACAGGGTCGTCGCAGTGAGCAGTTCTTC. Translation: CASRPGQGRRSEQFF.

In its sample, this clonotype was seen many times. The genes are TRBV2 and TRBJ1-1; D gene ambiguous. V shed 6 bases and J shed 8 bases, with 13 bases lying between them. Germline CDR1 and CDR2: SNHLY and FYNNEI. CDR3 length equals 12 residues. CDR3 protein: CASRRLTGEAFF. The CDR3 nucleotides read TGTGCCAGCAGACGACTGACGGGAGAAGCTTTCTTT. The complete variable domain, with remaining parts taken from reference TRBV2 and TRBJ1-1, reads EPEVTQTPSHQVTQMGQEVILRCVPISNHLYFYWYRQILGQKVEFLVSFYNNEISEKSEIFDDQFSVERPDGSNFTLKIRSTKLEDSAMYFCASRRLTGEAFFGQGTRLTVV.

This clonotype appeared many times. This chain joins TRBV27 and TRBJ2-3; no clear D gene. This CDR3 is 13 amino acids long. V lost 6 bases, J lost 0 bases, and 7 bases lay in between. Looked up from germline, CDR1 is MNHEY and CDR2 is SMNVEV (reference sequence). The CDR3: CASRLLSTDTQYF. In nucleotides, the CDR3 is TGTGCCAGCAGATTGTTGAGCACAGATACGCAGTATTTT.